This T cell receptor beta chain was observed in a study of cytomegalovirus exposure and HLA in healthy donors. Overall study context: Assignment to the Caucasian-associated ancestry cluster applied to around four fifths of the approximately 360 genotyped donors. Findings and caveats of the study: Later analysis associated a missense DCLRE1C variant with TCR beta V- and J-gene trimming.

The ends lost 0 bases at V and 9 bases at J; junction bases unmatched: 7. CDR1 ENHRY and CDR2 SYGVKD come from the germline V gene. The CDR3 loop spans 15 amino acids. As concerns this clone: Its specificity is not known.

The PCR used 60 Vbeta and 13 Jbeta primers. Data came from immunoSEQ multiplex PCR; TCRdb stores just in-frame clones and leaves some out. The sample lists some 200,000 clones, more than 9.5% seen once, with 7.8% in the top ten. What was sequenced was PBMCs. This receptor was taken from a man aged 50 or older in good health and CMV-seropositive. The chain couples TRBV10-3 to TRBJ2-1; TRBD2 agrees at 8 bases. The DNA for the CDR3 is TGTGCCATCAGTGAGTCCGGGGGGGGCGGGGCTGAGCAGTTCTTC. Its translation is CAISESGGGGAEQFF.